This T cell receptor beta chain comes out of a study of T cell changes during pregnancy in multiple sclerosis. Clones were read by immunoSEQ multiplex PCR, and TCRdb kept only the in-frame ones, dropping some. This repertoire shows about 42,000 clones, about 87% found once; its top ten account for 1.2%. V was cut by 5 bases and J by 3 bases, with 17 bases left in between. The V gene's germline CDR1 is SGHTA and CDR2 FQGTGA. This CDR3 comprises 16 residues. Sequences were derived from CD4+ T cells from peripheral blood mononuclear cells, sampled in the second trimester of pregnancy. The receptor comes from a female donor with multiple sclerosis, enrolled in a pregnancy study. The chain links TRBV7-3 to TRBJ2-1, with D perhaps matching TRBD2 (6 bases). The chain's CDR3 is CASSLTGGVNYNEQFF. The CDR3 DNA reads as TGTGCCAGCAGCCTTACCGGAGGGGTCAACTACAATGAGCAGTTCTTC.